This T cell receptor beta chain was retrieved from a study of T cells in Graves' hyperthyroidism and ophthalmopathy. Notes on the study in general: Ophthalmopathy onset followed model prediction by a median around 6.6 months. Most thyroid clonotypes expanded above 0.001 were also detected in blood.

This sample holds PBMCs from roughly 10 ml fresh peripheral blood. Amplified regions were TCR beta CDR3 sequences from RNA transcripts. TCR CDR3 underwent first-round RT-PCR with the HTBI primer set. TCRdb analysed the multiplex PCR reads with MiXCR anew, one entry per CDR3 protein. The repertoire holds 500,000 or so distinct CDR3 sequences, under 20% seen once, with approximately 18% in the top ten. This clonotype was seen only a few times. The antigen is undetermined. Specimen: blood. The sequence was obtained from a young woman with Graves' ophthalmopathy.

CDR3 DNA sequence: TGTGCCACGTCTGGGTCCTCCTACGAGCAGTACTTC. This codes for CATSGSSYEQYF. This chain connects TRBV3-1 to TRBJ2-7, with D unclear. The germline gives CDR1 LGHDT, CDR2 YNNKEL (reference sequence). V lost 10 bases and J lost 0, with 10 bases in between. The CDR3 covers 12 residues.